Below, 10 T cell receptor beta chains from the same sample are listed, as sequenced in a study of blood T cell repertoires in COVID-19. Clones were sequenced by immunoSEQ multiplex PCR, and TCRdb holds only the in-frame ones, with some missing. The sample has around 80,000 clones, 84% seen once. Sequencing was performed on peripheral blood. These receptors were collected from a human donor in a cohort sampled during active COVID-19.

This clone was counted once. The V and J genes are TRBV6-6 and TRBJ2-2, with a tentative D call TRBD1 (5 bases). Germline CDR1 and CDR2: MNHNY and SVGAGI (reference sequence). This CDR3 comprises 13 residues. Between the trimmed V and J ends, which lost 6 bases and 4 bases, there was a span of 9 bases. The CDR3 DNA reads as TGTGCCAGCAGGCCACAGGCCACCGGGGAGCTGTTTTTT. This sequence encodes CASRPQATGELFF.

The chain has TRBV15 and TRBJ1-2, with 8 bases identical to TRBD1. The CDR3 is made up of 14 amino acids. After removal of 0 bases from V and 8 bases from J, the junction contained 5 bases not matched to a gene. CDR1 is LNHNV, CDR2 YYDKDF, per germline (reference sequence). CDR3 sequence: CATSRDGQGGGYTF. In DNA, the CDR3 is TGTGCCACCAGCAGAGACGGACAGGGAGGCGGCTACACCTTC.

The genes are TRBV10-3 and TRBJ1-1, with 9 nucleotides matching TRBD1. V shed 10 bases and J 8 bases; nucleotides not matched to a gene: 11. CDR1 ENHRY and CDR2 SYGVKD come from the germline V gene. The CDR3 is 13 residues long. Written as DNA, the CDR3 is TGTGCCACTCACTTGGGACAGGGCGTCGAAGCTTTCTTT. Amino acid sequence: CATHLGQGVEAFF.

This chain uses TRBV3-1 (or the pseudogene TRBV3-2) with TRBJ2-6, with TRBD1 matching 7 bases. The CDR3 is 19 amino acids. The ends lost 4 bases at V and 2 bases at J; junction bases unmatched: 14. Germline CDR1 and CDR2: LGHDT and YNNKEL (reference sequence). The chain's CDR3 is CASSPQGTVPLAGANVLTF. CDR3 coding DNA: TGTGCCAGCAGCCCTCAAGGGACAGTACCTTTAGCTGGGGCCAACGTCCTGACTTTC.

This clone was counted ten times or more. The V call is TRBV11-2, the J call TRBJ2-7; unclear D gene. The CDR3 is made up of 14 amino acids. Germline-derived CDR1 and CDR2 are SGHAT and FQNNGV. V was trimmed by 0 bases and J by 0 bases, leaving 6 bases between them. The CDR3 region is CASSLEPSSYEQYF. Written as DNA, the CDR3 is TGTGCCAGCAGCTTAGAACCCAGCTCCTACGAGCAGTACTTC.

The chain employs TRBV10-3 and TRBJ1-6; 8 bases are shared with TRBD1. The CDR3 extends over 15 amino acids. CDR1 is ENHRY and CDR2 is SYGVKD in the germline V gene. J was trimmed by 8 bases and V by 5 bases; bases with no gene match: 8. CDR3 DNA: TGTGCCATCAGTACTGGACAGGGTTCTTATTCACCCCTCCACTTT. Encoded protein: CAISTGQGSYSPLHF.

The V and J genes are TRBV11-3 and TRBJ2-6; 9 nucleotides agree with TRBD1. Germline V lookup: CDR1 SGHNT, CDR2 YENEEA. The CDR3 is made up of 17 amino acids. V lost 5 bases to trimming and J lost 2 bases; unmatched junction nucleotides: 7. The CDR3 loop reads CASSRGTGQTGANVLTF. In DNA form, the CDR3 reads TGTGCCAGCAGCCGCGGGACAGGGCAAACTGGGGCCAACGTCCTGACTTTC.

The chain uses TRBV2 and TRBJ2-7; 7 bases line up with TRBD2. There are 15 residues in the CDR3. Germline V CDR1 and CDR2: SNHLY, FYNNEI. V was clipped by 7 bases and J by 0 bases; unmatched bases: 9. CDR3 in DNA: TGTGCCAGCACCTCGGCGGGGGAGAGCTCCTACGAGCAGTACTTC. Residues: CASTSAGESSYEQYF.

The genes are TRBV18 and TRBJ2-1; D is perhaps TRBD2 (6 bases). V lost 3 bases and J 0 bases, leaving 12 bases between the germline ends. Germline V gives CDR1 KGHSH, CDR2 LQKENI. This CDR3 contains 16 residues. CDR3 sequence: CASSPGVGGSYNEQFF. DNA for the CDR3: TGTGCCAGCTCACCCGGGGTCGGGGGCTCCTACAATGAGCAGTTCTTC.

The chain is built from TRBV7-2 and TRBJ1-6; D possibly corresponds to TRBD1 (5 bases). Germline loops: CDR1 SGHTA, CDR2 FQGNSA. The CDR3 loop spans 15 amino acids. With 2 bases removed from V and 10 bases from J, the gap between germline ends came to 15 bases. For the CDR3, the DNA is TGTGCCAGCAGCTTATACAGGCCCCTAGAGTCACCCCTCCACTTT. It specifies CASSLYRPLESPLHF.